Presented here are 16 T cell receptor beta chains from one specimen sequenced in a study of blood T cell repertoires in COVID-19. Sequencing was performed with immunoSEQ multiplex PCR; in TCRdb, only in-frame clones are kept and a portion is missing. Of about 42,000 clones listed, roughly 73% are singletons. The sequencing sample was made of peripheral blood. All receptors come from a woman in her 70s with acute or convalescent COVID-19.

This clone came up a few times. The chain employs TRBV3-1 (or the pseudogene TRBV3-2) and TRBJ1-2, with TRBD1 matching 8 bases. Looked up from germline, CDR1 is LGHDT and CDR2 is YNNKEL (reference sequence). V lost 1 base to trimming and J lost 4 bases; unmatched junction nucleotides: 11. The CDR3 sequence is 17 residues long. The CDR3 DNA sequence: TGTGCCAGCAGCCAAGCTTCAGGCAGGGGGCATTCCTATGGCTACACCTTC. Its protein is CASSQASGRGHSYGYTF.

This clone was observed a few times. This chain connects TRBV29-1 to TRBJ1-2; TRBD1 might be the D (6 bases). The germline CDR1 and CDR2 sequences are SQVTM and ANQGSEA. The CDR3 has 13 residues. The germline V and J ends were trimmed by 3 bases and 4 bases, with 12 bases remaining between them. CDR3 in amino acids: CSVDLDRPYGYTF. In nucleotides, the CDR3 is TGCAGCGTTGACCTCGACAGGCCCTATGGCTACACCTTC.

The chain combines TRBV3-1 (or the pseudogene TRBV3-2) with TRBJ2-3; 10 nucleotides agree with TRBD2. V shed 5 bases, J shed 9 bases, and the junction held 2 bases outside the gene matches. The CDR3 is 12 amino acids. The germline CDR1 and CDR2 sequences are LGHDT and YNNKEL (reference sequence). CDR3 sequence: CASSWTSGTQYF. In nucleotides, the CDR3 is TGTGCCAGCAGCTGGACTAGCGGCACGCAGTATTTT.

In its sample, this clone was seen many times. This chain links TRBV7-2 with TRBJ1-5, with D tentatively TRBD1 (5 bases). V shed 2 bases and J shed 4 bases, with 12 bases lying between them. Germline lookup yields CDR1 SGHTA and CDR2 FQGNSA. The CDR3 covers 15 residues. CDR3 sequence: CASSLIGTTNQPQHF. CDR3 sequence (DNA): TGTGCCAGCAGCTTAATCGGGACTACTAATCAGCCCCAGCATTTT.

The chain employs TRBV28 and TRBJ2-7; D possibly corresponds to TRBD2 (7 bases). Germline assignment: CDR1 MDHEN and CDR2 SYDVKM. Trimming pared 4 bases from V and 2 bases from J, leaving 21 bases between. The CDR3 has 17 residues. This CDR3 reads CASSSYGGGRRTYEQYF. CDR3 bases: TGTGCCAGCAGTTCTTATGGGGGGGGGCGAAGGACCTACGAGCAGTACTTC. Together with reference TRBV28 and TRBJ2-7, the CDR3 gives the full variable domain: DVKVTQSSRYLVKRTGEKVFLECVQDMDHENMFWYRQDPGLGLRLIYFSYDVKMKEKGDIPEGYSVSREKKERFSLILESASTNQTSMYLCASSSYGGGRRTYEQYFGPGTRLTVT.

This rearrangement joins TRBV5-1 to TRBJ2-6; 7 bases fit TRBD1. CDR1 and CDR2 from the germline V gene are SGHRS and YFSETQ. The V gene end was trimmed by 2 bases and the J gene end by 10 bases; junction bases not matched to a gene: 6. The CDR3 is 14 residues long. The CDR3 region is CASSLGQAENVLTF. CDR3 DNA: TGCGCCAGCAGCTTAGGACAGGCCGAAAACGTCCTGACTTTC.

The gene calls are TRBV5-4 and TRBJ2-2; 7 nucleotides line up with TRBD1. CDR3 size: 15 residues. Germline assignment: CDR1 SGHNT and CDR2 YYREEE (reference sequence). The junction had 4 bases not matched to a gene; V was cut back by 1 base and J by 4 bases. The CDR3 protein is CASSLTGAGTGELFF. The CDR3 region has the DNA TGTGCCAGCAGCTTGACAGGGGCCGGCACCGGGGAGCTGTTTTTT. The whole variable domain, filled in from reference TRBV5-4 and TRBJ2-2, reads ETGVTQSPTHLIKTRGQQVTLRCSSQSGHNTVSWYQQALGQGPQFIFQYYREEENGRGNFPPRFSGLQFPNYSSELNVNALELDDSALYLCASSLTGAGTGELFFGEGSRLTVL.

The chain employs TRBV6-2 or TRBV6-3 and TRBJ2-1, with 11 bases matching TRBD2. The germline gives CDR1 MNHEY, CDR2 SVGEGT. The CDR3 length is 18 residues. V lost 2 bases and J lost 0; bases outside the gene matches: 6. The CDR3 DNA is TGTGCCAGCAGTTACGAAGGGACTAGCGGTCACTCCTACAATGAGCAGTTCTTC. Translation gives CASSYEGTSGHSYNEQFF.

The sample holds a few counts of this clone. V gene TRBV20-1 combines with J gene TRBJ1-3; D not resolved. V lost 3 bases to trimming and J lost 3 bases, with 9 bases between them. The CDR3 sequence is 13 residues long. From germline, CDR1 is DFQATT and CDR2 SNEGSKA (reference sequence). CDR3 region: CSASFSGGNTIYF. DNA for the CDR3: TGCAGTGCTAGTTTTTCCGGTGGAAACACCATATATTTT.

The chain uses TRBV6-6 and TRBJ1-1; D remains unclear. This CDR3 is built from 13 residues. The V and J ends lost 7 bases and 1 base respectively, with 10 bases between them. Germline V gene lookup returns CDR1 MNHNY and CDR2 SVGAGI (reference sequence). The CDR3: CASNVVANTEAFF. The CDR3, as DNA: TGTGCCAGCAATGTTGTAGCGAACACTGAAGCTTTCTTT.

The chain has TRBV5-1 and TRBJ2-7; TRBD1 might be the D (5 bases). V was shortened by 0 bases and J by 5 bases, with 9 bases between the two germline ends. From germline, CDR1 is SGHRS and CDR2 YFSETQ. The CDR3 is 13 amino acids. The CDR3 DNA follows: TGCGCCAGCAGCTTGGGGCCAGGGAACGAGCAGTACTTC. Translating it yields CASSLGPGNEQYF.

The rearrangement joins TRBV11-2 to TRBJ2-1, with TRBD2 matching over 7 bases. CDR3 size: 14 residues. The germline V gene encodes CDR1 SGHAT and CDR2 FQNNGV. Trimming took 7 bases from V and 6 from J; bases not matched to a gene: 9. CDR3 coding DNA: TGTGCCAGCACCCCGGGGGGAGCGAGCAATGAGCAGTTCTTC. Translation gives CASTPGGASNEQFF.

V is TRBV7-6 and J is TRBJ2-2; D possibly corresponds to TRBD2 (6 bases). The germline gives CDR1 SGHVS, CDR2 FNYEAQ. Trimming removed 6 bases at V and 3 bases at J, with 14 bases between. CDR3 length equals 15 residues. CDR3 amino acids: CASSLAGQYTGELFF. The DNA for the CDR3 is TGTGCCAGCAGTCTCGCGGGGCAGTACACCGGGGAGCTGTTTTTT.

The chain carries TRBV7-9 and TRBJ2-5; D gene unclear. The CDR3 contains 18 residues. Per the germline V gene, CDR1 is SEHNR and CDR2 is FQNEAQ (reference sequence). V was shortened by 5 bases and J by 4 bases, with 26 bases between the two germline ends. DNA of the CDR3: TGTGCCAGCAGCCCCGGGTTAGTGACCACGATATCGGGAGAGACCCAGTACTTC. It specifies CASSPGLVTTISGETQYF. Full variable domain (outside the CDR3, taken from reference TRBV7-9 and TRBJ2-5): DTGVSQNPRHKITKRGQNVTFRCDPISEHNRLYWYRQTLGQGPEFLTYFQNEAQLEKSRLLSDRFSAERPKGSFSTLEIQRTEQGDSAMYLCASSPGLVTTISGETQYFGPGTRLLVL.

The chain is built from TRBV6-5 and TRBJ1-6; weak D call: TRBD1 (5 bases). V was trimmed by 5 bases and J by 4 bases, leaving 9 bases between them. The CDR3 length is 14 residues. Per the germline V gene, CDR1 is MNHEY and CDR2 is SVGAGI. The DNA of the CDR3 is TGTGCCAGCAGTATACAGGAATATAATTCACCCCTCCACTTT. This gives the protein CASSIQEYNSPLHF.

This clone was seen once. The rearrangement links TRBV27 to TRBJ2-3, with 7 bases fitting TRBD2. The length of the CDR3 is 15 residues. With V trimmed by 2 bases and J by 7 bases, 9 bases remained unmatched. The V gene's germline CDR1 is MNHEY and CDR2 SMNVEV (reference sequence). The DNA of the CDR3 is TGTGCCAGCAGTTTAAGACCGGGAAGCGGGAATACGCAGTATTTT. Translating it yields CASSLRPGSGNTQYF.